The rows below give T cell receptor beta chains drawn from one sample of a study of T cells in Graves' hyperthyroidism and ophthalmopathy. In TCRdb, the multiplex PCR reads were re-called with MiXCR into one record per CDR3 protein. This table holds 500,000 to 750,000 distinct CDR3 sequences, 13% to 15% found once. Source material: blood. The origin of the receptors is a woman between 18 and 30 years old with Graves' ophthalmopathy. CDR3s include the opening cysteine and the closing phenylalanine or tryptophan. The D gene is left open where the match is weak. Clone sizes are given selectively: once, few, many, or a class where the clone is expanded.

j_call,clone_size,d_call,v_call,cdr3_nt,cdr3_aa
TRBJ1-2,-,-,TRBV29-1,TGCAGCGTTGTTCCAGGGATAACCTTC,CSVVPGITF
TRBJ2-7,many,-,TRBV5-1,TGCGCCAGCAGCTACGACAGGGATCGCCGGGGGGAGCAGTACTTC,CASSYDRDRRGEQYF
TRBJ1-3,-,TRBD1,TRBV7-6,TGTGCCAGCAGCTTATGGGCAGGGGGCGACTCTGGAAACACCATATATTTT,CASSLWAGGDSGNTIYF
TRBJ1-1,many,-,TRBV13,TGTGCCAGCAGCCCTCGTCGGGTTCCGAACACTGAAGCTTTCTTT,CASSPRRVPNTEAFF
TRBJ2-5,many,-,TRBV20-1,TGCAGTGCTAGAGATCTGATAGCGCCCCTCGTGTGGACCCAGTACTTC,CSARDLIAPLVWTQYF
TRBJ2-2,-,TRBD2,TRBV7-6,TGTGCCAGCAGCGGAACCGGGACTAGCGGGAGGGCCGCCGGGGAGCTGTTTTTT,CASSGTGTSGRAAGELFF
TRBJ2-2,few,-,TRBV5-6,TGTGCCAGCAGCCCGGAACTAGCTTCCGGGGAGCTGTTTTTT,CASSPELASGELFF
TRBJ1-5,many,TRBD1,TRBV30,TGTGCCTGGGGGACAGGCCTCAATCAGCCCCAGCATTTT,CAWGTGLNQPQHF
TRBJ2-3,many,-,TRBV11-1,TGTGCCAGCAGCTTAGAGTCGCCCATCTCTCGCACAGATACGCAGTATTTT,CASSLESPISRTDTQYF
TRBJ2-7,many,-,TRBV6-1,TGTGCCAGCAGTTACCGGGACCATTCCTACGAGCAGTACTTC,CASSYRDHSYEQYF
TRBJ2-2,many,TRBD2,TRBV28,TGTGCCAGCAGTTCACGGACTAGCGGGAGGGGCGGGGAGCTGTTTTTT,CASSSRTSGRGGELFF
TRBJ1-5,many,-,TRBV3-1,TGTGCCAGCAGCCAAGATGCCGGGGGCTGGCAGCCCCAGCATTTT,CASSQDAGGWQPQHF
TRBJ1-3,few,-,TRBV6-1,TGTGCCAGCAGTTCTTTGGCAGGTCGCTCTGGAAACACCATATATTTT,CASSSLAGRSGNTIYF
TRBJ1-1,once,-,TRBV5-1,TGTGCCAGCAGCTTTGTGGGGCAGACGAACACTGAAGCTTTCTTT,CASSFVGQTNTEAFF
TRBJ2-7,many,TRBD1,TRBV20-1,TGCAGTGCTAGAGATGGAGCAGGGGGCTACGAGCAGTACTTC,CSARDGAGGYEQYF
TRBJ2-1,many,-,TRBV28,TGTGCCAGCAGTTTAGGACCGGGGAGCTCCTACAATGAGCAGTTCTTC,CASSLGPGSSYNEQFF
TRBJ2-1,many,-,TRBV30,TGTGCCTGCGAGATCGGGGAAGACGTTCTTGAGCAGTTCTTC,CACEIGEDVLEQFF
TRBJ2-3,once,TRBD2,TRBV11-2,TGTGCCAGCAGCTTCCAGGGTAGCGGGAGGGGCACAGATACGCAGTATTTT,CASSFQGSGRGTDTQYF
TRBJ2-7,many,-,TRBV11-2,TGTGCCAGCAGCTTTGCGCCCTACGAGCAGTACTTC,CASSFAPYEQYF
TRBJ2-3,many,TRBD1,TRBV30,TGTGCCTGGAGTGTACGGACAGGATTCACAGATACGCAGTATTTT,CAWSVRTGFTDTQYF
TRBJ1-6,few,-,TRBV6-1,TGTGCCAGCAGTGAAGCTATCACAGCCTATAATTCACCCCTCCACTTT,CASSEAITAYNSPLHF
TRBJ2-7,many,TRBD2,TRBV28,TGTGCCAGCAGTTTTGTCCTAGCGGGGGCCTACGAGCAGTACTTC,CASSFVLAGAYEQYF
TRBJ2-5,many,-,TRBV12-3/TRBV12-4,TGTGCCAGCAGTTTAATTCTCGACGGGGAGACCCAGTACTTC,CASSLILDGETQYF
TRBJ2-1,many,-,TRBV28,TGTGCCAGCATAACGACAGGTTCCTCCTACAATGAGCAGTTCTTC,CASITTGSSYNEQFF
TRBJ1-1,many,-,TRBV18,TGTGCCAGCTCAGACAACCAGGACACTGAAGCTTTCTTT,CASSDNQDTEAFF
TRBJ1-2,-,-,TRBV28,TGTGCCAGCAGGAACAGTTTTAACTATGGCTACACCTTC,CASRNSFNYGYTF
TRBJ1-1,many,TRBD1,TRBV2,TGTGCCAGCGTCCTAACACAATGGACAGGAGCTAGTGCTGAAGCTTTCTTT,CASVLTQWTGASAEAFF
TRBJ2-3,-,TRBD2,TRBV9,TGTGCCAGCAGCGTCGAGCCTAGCGGGAGGTCCACAGATACGCAGTATTTT,CASSVEPSGRSTDTQYF
TRBJ2-3,-,TRBD2,TRBV15,TGTGCCACCAGCAGAGCCCCGAAGACTAGCGGGAGACGAAATACGCAGTATTTT,CATSRAPKTSGRRNTQYF
TRBJ1-1,few,-,TRBV20-1,TGCAGTGCTAGCATCGGGCAGGTAGCTACTGAAGCTTTCTTT,CSASIGQVATEAFF
TRBJ1-2,-,-,TRBV9,TGTGCCAGCAGCGCCGACAGGCGCACCTATGGCTACACCTTC,CASSADRRTYGYTF
TRBJ2-2,many,TRBD2,TRBV7-9,TGTGCCAGCAGCTCCCTACTAGCGGGTCCCACCACCGGGGAGCTGTTTTTT,CASSSLLAGPTTGELFF
TRBJ2-7,few,TRBD1,TRBV6-5,TGTGCCAGCAGTTACTCCGACAGGGCCTCCTACGAGCAGTACTTC,CASSYSDRASYEQYF
TRBJ1-4,few,TRBD1,TRBV12-5,TGTGCTAGTGGTTTCCTTCTGACAGGGCGGGATGAAAAACTGTTTTTT,CASGFLLTGRDEKLFF
TRBJ1-1,many,-,TRBV20-1,TGCAGTGCTCTTCAACTCGAGATGAACACTGAAGCTTTCTTT,CSALQLEMNTEAFF